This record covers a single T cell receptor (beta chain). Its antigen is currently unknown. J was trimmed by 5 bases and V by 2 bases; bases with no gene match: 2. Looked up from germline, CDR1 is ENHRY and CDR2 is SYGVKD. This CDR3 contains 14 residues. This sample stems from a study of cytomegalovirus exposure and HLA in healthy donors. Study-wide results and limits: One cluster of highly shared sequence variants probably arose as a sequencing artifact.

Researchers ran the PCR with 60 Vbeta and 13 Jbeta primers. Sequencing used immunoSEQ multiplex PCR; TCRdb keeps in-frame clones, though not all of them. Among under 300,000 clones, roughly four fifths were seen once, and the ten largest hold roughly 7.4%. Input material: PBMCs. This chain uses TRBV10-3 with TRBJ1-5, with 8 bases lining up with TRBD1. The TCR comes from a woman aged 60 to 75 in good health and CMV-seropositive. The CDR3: CAISEQTGDQPQHF. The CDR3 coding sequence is TGTGCCATCAGTGAGCAGACAGGGGATCAGCCCCAGCATTTT.